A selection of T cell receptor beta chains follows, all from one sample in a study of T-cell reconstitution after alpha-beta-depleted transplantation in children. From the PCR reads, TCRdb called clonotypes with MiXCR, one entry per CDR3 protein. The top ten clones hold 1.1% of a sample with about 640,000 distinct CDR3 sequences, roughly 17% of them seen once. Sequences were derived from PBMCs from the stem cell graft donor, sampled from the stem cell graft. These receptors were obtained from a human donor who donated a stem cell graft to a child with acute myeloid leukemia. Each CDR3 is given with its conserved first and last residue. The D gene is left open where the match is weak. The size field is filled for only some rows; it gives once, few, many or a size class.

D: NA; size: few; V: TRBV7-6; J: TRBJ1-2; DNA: TGTGCCAGCAGCCCAATGCCCGGGCCTGGAGATGGCTACACCTTC; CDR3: CASSPMPGPGDGYTF
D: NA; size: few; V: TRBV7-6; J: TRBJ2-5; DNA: TGTGCCAGCAGCTTGGGCCCGGTGGAGACCCAGTACTTC; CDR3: CASSLGPVETQYF
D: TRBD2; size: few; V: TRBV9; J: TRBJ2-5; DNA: TGTGCCAGCAGCGTAGTGGGGGGGTGGGAAGAGACCCAGTACTTC; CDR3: CASSVVGGWEETQYF
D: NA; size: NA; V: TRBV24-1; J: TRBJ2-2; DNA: TGTGCCACCAGTGATTTGCAACCCCCGCATACCGGGGAGCTGTTTTTT; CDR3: CATSDLQPPHTGELFF
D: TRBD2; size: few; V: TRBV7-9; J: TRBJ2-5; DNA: TGTGCCAGCAGCTTAATTGCTAGCGGGGGGAAGGAGACCCAGTACTTC; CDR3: CASSLIASGGKETQYF
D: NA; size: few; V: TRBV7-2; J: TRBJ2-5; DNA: TGTGCCAGCAGCGCAGGCGGGGCAGGCAAAGAGACCCAGTACTTC; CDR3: CASSAGGAGKETQYF
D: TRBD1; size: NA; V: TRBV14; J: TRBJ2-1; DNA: TGTGCCAGCAGCCAAGTGGACAGGGCGACCAATGAGCAGTTCTTC; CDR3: CASSQVDRATNEQFF
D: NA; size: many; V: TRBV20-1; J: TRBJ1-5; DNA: TGCAGTGCCCGGCCGGCGCCCAATCAGCCCCAGCATTTT; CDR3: CSARPAPNQPQHF
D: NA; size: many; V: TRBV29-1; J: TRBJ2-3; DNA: TGCAGCGTTGAAGACCCAGGGCGGGGAAGCACAGATACGCAGTATTTT; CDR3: CSVEDPGRGSTDTQYF
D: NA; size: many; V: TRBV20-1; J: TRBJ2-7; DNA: TGCAGTGTTAGGACCCCTCGGACCGAGTGGAACGAGCAGTACTTC; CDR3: CSVRTPRTEWNEQYF
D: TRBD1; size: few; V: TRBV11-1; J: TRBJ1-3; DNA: TGTGCCAGCAGCTCTCGGGGACAGGGCCTAGGCCCAACCTCTGGAAACACCATATATTTT; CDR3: CASSSRGQGLGPTSGNTIYF
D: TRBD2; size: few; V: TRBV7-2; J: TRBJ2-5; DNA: TGTGCCAGCAGCTTTTCTAGCGGGGGGGCGGAGACCCAGTACTTC; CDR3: CASSFSSGGAETQYF
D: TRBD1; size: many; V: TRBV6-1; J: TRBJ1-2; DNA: TGTGCCAGCAGTGGGGTGCGTCGGACAGGGATATCAGGGTATATTAACTATGGCTACACCTTC; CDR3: CASSGVRRTGISGYINYGYTF
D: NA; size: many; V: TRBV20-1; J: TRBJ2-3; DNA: TGCAGTGCTAGAGATCTCGGGGGCACAGATACGCAGTATTTT; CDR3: CSARDLGGTDTQYF
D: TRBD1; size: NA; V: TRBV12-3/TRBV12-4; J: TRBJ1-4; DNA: TGTGCCAGCAGTTCCGGATATATCGGACAGGGGGGTGAAAAACTGTTTTTT; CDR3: CASSSGYIGQGGEKLFF
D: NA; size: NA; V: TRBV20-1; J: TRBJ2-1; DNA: TGCAGTGCTAGAGATCCCGGGGGGCAGTTCTTC; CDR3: CSARDPGGQFF
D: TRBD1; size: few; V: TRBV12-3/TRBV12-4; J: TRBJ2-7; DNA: TGTGCCAGCAGTCACCTCCGGGACAGGGGCGAGCAGTACTTC; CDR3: CASSHLRDRGEQYF
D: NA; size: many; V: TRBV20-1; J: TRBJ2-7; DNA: TGCAGTGCTAGGGACCCCGTGGAGGGAGAATACGAGCAGTACTTC; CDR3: CSARDPVEGEYEQYF
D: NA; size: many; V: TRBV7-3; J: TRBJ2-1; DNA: TGTGCCAGCAGCTCCTCCGGGACACCCATGGATGAGCAGTTCTTC; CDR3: CASSSSGTPMDEQFF
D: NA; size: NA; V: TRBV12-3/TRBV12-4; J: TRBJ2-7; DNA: TGTGCCAGCAGTTTCGGGGGGCCAGACTACGAGCAGTACTTC; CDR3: CASSFGGPDYEQYF
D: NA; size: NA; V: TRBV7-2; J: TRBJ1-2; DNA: TGTGCCAGCAGCTTGACCTCCCAGGGTTTCGGCTATGGCTACACCTTC; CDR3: CASSLTSQGFGYGYTF
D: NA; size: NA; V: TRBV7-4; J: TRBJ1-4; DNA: TGTGCCAGCAGCCAAACACCCTCAGGGACTAATGAAAAACTGTTTTTT; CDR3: CASSQTPSGTNEKLFF
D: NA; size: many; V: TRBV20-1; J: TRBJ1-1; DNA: TGCAGTGCTACTGGGAGAGGCACTGAAGCTTTCTTT; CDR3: CSATGRGTEAFF
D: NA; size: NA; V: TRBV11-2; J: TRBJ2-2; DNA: TGTGCCAGCAGCCAAGCGGTCGGGGAGCTGTTTTTT; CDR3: CASSQAVGELFF
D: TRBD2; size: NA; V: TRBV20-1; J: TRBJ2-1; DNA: TGCAGTTCCATCCCGAGCGGGGCCTTCAATGAGCAGTTCTTC; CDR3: CSSIPSGAFNEQFF
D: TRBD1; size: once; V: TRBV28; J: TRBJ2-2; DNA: TGTGCCAGCAGTCCCCTGGGACAGGGGAGAACAAACACCGGGGAGCTGTTTTTT; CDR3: CASSPLGQGRTNTGELFF
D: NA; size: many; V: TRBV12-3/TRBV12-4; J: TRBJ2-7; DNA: TGTGCCAGCAGTCGGGACAAATACGAGCAGTACTTC; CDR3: CASSRDKYEQYF
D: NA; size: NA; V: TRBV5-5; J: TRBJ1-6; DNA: TGTGCCAGCAGCTTGGCTACAGGGCGCTATTCACCCCTCCACTTT; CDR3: CASSLATGRYSPLHF
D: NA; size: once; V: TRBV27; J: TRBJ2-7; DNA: TGTGCCAGCGGCTCCGAATTGAACTACGAGCAGTACTTC; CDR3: CASGSELNYEQYF
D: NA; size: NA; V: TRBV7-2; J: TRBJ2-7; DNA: TGTGCCAGCAGCTCGACAGTCTCCGACTACGAGCAGTACTTC; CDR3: CASSSTVSDYEQYF
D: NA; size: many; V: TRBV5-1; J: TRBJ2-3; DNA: TGCGCCAGCAGCTTGCCAGGTTCCACAGATACGCAGTATTTT; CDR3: CASSLPGSTDTQYF
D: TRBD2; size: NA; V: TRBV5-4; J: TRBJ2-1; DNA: TGTGCCAGCAGCCCCGGGGGGGGAAGCAATGAGCAGTTCTTC; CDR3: CASSPGGGSNEQFF
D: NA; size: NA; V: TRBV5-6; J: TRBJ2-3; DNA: TGTGCCAGCAGCTTGGGCGGGGTGGAATCGCGTTATTTT; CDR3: CASSLGGVESRYF
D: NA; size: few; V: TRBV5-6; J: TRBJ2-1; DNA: TGTGCCAGCAGCTGGAGGACCCGGGAGCATGAGCAGTTCTTC; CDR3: CASSWRTREHEQFF
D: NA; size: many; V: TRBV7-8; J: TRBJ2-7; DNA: TGTGCCAGCAGCTCTCTCTCCTACGAGCAGTACTTC; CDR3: CASSSLSYEQYF
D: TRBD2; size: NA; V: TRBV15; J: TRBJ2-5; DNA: TGTGCCACCAAGAGCGGGGTCCAACAAGAGACCCAGTACTTC; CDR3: CATKSGVQQETQYF
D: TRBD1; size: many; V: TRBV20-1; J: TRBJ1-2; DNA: TGCAGTGCCCGGGACAGTTCCTTTTATGGCTACACCTTC; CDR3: CSARDSSFYGYTF
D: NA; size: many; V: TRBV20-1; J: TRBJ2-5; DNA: TGCAGTAGGGGGGCAGGAACTATCCAAGAGACCCAGTACTTC; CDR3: CSRGAGTIQETQYF
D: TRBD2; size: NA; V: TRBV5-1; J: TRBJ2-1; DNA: TGCGCCAGCAGCTTCTCCCCCTTCACTAGCGGGGGGGCCGCTGAGCAGTTCTTC; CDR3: CASSFSPFTSGGAAEQFF
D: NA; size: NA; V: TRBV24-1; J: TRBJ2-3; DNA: TGTGCCACCAGTGATCCGTCGGGGATCACAGATACGCAGTATTTT; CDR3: CATSDPSGITDTQYF
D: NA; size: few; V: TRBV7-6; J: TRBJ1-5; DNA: TGTGCCAGCAGCCCTAGCGGGGGGCCCCAGCATTTT; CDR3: CASSPSGGPQHF
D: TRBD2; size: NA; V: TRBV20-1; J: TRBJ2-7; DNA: TGCAGTGCTATGGAGATTCGGGCTAGCGGGGGGGTCTACGAGCAGTACTTC; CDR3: CSAMEIRASGGVYEQYF
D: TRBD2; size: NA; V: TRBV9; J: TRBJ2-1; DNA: TGTGCCAGCAGCACACCACTAGCGGGGGGCCCCAATGAGCAGTTCTTC; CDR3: CASSTPLAGGPNEQFF
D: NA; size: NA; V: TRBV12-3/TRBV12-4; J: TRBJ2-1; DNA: TGTGCCAGCAGGACCGGGGCTTACAATGAGCAGTTCTTC; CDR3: CASRTGAYNEQFF
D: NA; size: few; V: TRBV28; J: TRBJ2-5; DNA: TGTGCCAGCAGTGGGACGATAATCAACCAAGAGACCCAGTACTTC; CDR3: CASSGTIINQETQYF
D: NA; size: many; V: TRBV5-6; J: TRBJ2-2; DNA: TGTGCCAGCAGCTTGGAGGCGTACGGCGGGGAGCTGTTTTTT; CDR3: CASSLEAYGGELFF
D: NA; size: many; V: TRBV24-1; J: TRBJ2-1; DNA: TGTGCCACCAGTGATTTGTCAGGATTCTCCTACAATGAGCAGTTCTTC; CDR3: CATSDLSGFSYNEQFF
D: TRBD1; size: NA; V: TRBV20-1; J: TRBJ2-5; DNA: TGCAGTGCCGATCTAGGACAGGAGCAAGAGACCCAGTACTTC; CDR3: CSADLGQEQETQYF
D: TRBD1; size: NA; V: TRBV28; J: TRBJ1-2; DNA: TGTGCCAGCAGTTCGACAGGGTTCGTGAGCTATGGCTACACCTTC; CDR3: CASSSTGFVSYGYTF
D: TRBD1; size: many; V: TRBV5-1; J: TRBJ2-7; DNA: TGCGCCAGCAGTGCCGGGACAGACTCCTACGAGCAGTACTTC; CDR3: CASSAGTDSYEQYF
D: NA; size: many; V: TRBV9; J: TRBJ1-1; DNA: TGTGCCAGCAGCGCGTGGGGGAGCACTGAAGCTTTCTTT; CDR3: CASSAWGSTEAFF
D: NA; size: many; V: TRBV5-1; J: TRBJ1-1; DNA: TGCGCCAGCAGCTTCTCCGACAGTCGCACTGAAGCTTTCTTT; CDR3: CASSFSDSRTEAFF
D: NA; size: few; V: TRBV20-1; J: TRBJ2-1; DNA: TGCAGTGCTAGTAAGGTGGGGGCCTACTACAATGAGCAGTTCTTC; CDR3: CSASKVGAYYNEQFF
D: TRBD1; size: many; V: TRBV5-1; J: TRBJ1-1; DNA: TGCGCCAGCAGCCGGGACAGGGCGAGTGAAGCTTTCTTT; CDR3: CASSRDRASEAFF
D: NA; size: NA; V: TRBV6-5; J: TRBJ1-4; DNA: TGTGCCAGCAGTTACCGGCAGGGCTTTAATGAAAAACTGTTTTTT; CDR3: CASSYRQGFNEKLFF
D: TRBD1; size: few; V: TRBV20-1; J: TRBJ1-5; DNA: TGCAGTGCTAGAGACCCGGCCAGGGGGAATCAGCCCCAGCATTTT; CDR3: CSARDPARGNQPQHF
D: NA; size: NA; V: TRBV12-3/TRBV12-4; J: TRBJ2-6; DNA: TGTGCCAGCAGTTTACGCCGGGGGCCCGGGGCCAACGTCCTGACTTTC; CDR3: CASSLRRGPGANVLTF